The source of this TCR beta chain is a study of control samples from healthy donors and cancer patients. Using immunoSEQ multiplex PCR, the repertoire was profiled, and TCRdb retains in-frame clones only, with some absent. The sample has some 40,000 clones, about 86% seen once. The clonotype was recovered from a woman aged 60-70 years with lung cancer. Sequencing was carried out using PBMCs.

DNA of the CDR3: TGTGCCAGCAGGTGGACAGCGAACACTGAAGCTTTCTTT. Translation: CASRWTANTEAFF. The chain recombines TRBV27 with TRBJ1-1; D is perhaps TRBD1 (6 bases). Germline V gene sequence: CDR1 MNHEY, CDR2 SMNVEV (reference sequence). The CDR3 runs 13 residues. V lost 6 bases and J 1 base, leaving 9 bases between the germline ends.